A selection of T cell receptor beta chains follows, all from one sample in a study of CD8 T cells in ankylosing spondylitis. In TCRdb, the 5' RACE reads were re-called with MiXCR into one record per CDR3 protein. This repertoire shows 250,000 or so distinct CDR3 sequences, about 24% found once; its top ten account for 0.5% to 0.75%. The source material was blood, either unsorted or a sorted T cell fraction (not recorded which). Every receptor here comes from a male donor with ankylosing spondylitis or in good health (not recorded which). The CDR3 runs from the conserved cysteine through the conserved F or W. D genes are given only for firm matches. Clone size is stated in some rows and not others, as once, few, many or a class when expanded.

j_gene,abundance,d_gene,v_gene,CDR3aa,CDR3nt
TRBJ2-6,NA,NA,TRBV12-3/TRBV12-4,CASSLTRYEGLSLSSGANVLTF,TGTGCCAGCAGTTTAACCCGGTACGAGGGGCTCTCCTTAAGCTCTGGGGCCAACGTCCTGACTTTC
TRBJ1-5,NA,TRBD1,TRBV25-1,CASSGEGATQPQHF,TGTGCCAGCAGTGGGGAGGGGGCTACCCAGCCCCAGCATTTT
TRBJ2-7,many,TRBD1,TRBV6-1,CASSRGTGSTYEQYF,TGTGCCAGCAGTCGAGGGACAGGGTCGACCTACGAGCAGTACTTC
TRBJ1-4,few,TRBD1,TRBV12-3/TRBV12-4,CASSFTGGSEKLFF,TGTGCCAGCAGTTTTACAGGGGGTAGCGAAAAACTGTTTTTT
TRBJ2-7,once,TRBD1,TRBV6-1,CASSKWDSHSEQYF,TGTGCCAGCAGTAAGTGGGACAGCCATTCCGAGCAGTACTTC
TRBJ2-7,many,NA,TRBV29-1,CSVGRTVYGEQYF,TGCAGCGTTGGCAGGACCGTATACGGAGAGCAGTACTTC
TRBJ2-3,NA,NA,TRBV5-1,CASSIGDMPQYF,TGCGCCAGCAGCATAGGGGACATGCCCCAGTATTTT
TRBJ2-1,few,NA,TRBV20-1,CSAMGPGRSIKQFF,TGCAGTGCTATGGGCCCCGGCAGAAGTATTAAGCAGTTCTTC
TRBJ2-7,few,TRBD2,TRBV6-4,CASSVGGGYYEQYF,TGTGCCAGCAGTGTAGGCGGGGGGTACTACGAGCAGTACTTC
TRBJ2-7,NA,NA,TRBV6-2/TRBV6-3,CASRGLGVYEQYF,TGTGCCAGCAGGGGTTTGGGGGTTTACGAGCAGTACTTC
TRBJ2-5,NA,TRBD1,TRBV20-1,CSARDMRGRQETQYF,TGCAGTGCTAGAGATATGAGGGGGCGACAAGAGACCCAGTACTTC
TRBJ2-7,NA,NA,TRBV6-5,CASRSQVAEQYF,TGTGCCAGCAGATCACAGGTGGCCGAGCAGTACTTC
TRBJ2-1,NA,NA,TRBV9,CASSPDTKSPNEQFF,TGTGCCAGCAGCCCAGATACGAAGTCGCCCAATGAGCAGTTCTTC
TRBJ1-2,NA,NA,TRBV5-5,CASSLDPGIYGYTF,TGTGCCAGCAGCTTGGATCCAGGGATCTATGGCTACACCTTC
TRBJ2-5,many,TRBD2,TRBV2,CASSEERSSGLETQYF,TGTGCCAGCAGTGAAGAAAGGTCTAGCGGGTTAGAGACCCAGTACTTC
TRBJ1-1,many,NA,TRBV28,CASSLPWGRNTEAFF,TGTGCCAGCAGTTTGCCATGGGGTCGGAACACTGAAGCTTTCTTT
TRBJ2-2,NA,NA,TRBV29-1,CSVEDPGSPSAGELFF,TGCAGCGTTGAAGATCCGGGCAGCCCGAGCGCCGGGGAGCTGTTTTTT
TRBJ2-7,NA,TRBD2,TRBV6-5,CASSFLGGGGYEQYF,TGTGCCAGCAGTTTCCTTGGTGGGGGGGGCTACGAGCAGTACTTC
TRBJ2-1,many,NA,TRBV20-1,CSARVRGGPNNEQFF,TGCAGTGCTAGAGTGAGGGGGGGCCCTAACAATGAGCAGTTCTTC
TRBJ1-6,many,NA,TRBV5-4,CASSALQTSPLHF,TGTGCCAGCAGCGCGCTGCAGACTTCACCCCTCCACTTT
TRBJ1-2,NA,TRBD1,TRBV20-1,CSASVQGRPSGYTF,TGCAGTGCTAGCGTACAGGGGCGTCCTAGTGGCTACACCTTC
TRBJ1-6,NA,NA,TRBV3-1,CASSHHDSGSPLHF,TGTGCCAGCAGCCACCATGACAGCGGATCACCCCTCCACTTT
TRBJ2-4,few,TRBD1,TRBV5-5,CASSRQGGNIQYF,TGTGCCAGCAGCCGACAGGGTGGAAACATTCAGTACTTC
TRBJ2-7,few,TRBD1,TRBV12-3/TRBV12-4,CASSFGTGFRSYEQYF,TGTGCCAGCAGTTTCGGGACAGGGTTCCGCTCCTACGAGCAGTACTTC
TRBJ2-7,NA,NA,TRBV30,CAWSAEKYEQYF,TGTGCCTGGAGTGCAGAGAAGTACGAGCAGTACTTC
TRBJ2-5,few,TRBD2,TRBV6-1,CASSLGGGEETQYF,TGTGCCAGCAGCCTTGGCGGGGGGGAAGAGACCCAGTACTTC
TRBJ2-7,few,NA,TRBV20-1,CSARDLRTLNSYEQYF,TGCAGTGCTAGAGATCTGAGGACTCTGAACTCCTACGAGCAGTACTTC
TRBJ1-6,NA,NA,TRBV10-3,CAISDGLIVSPLHF,TGTGCCATCAGTGATGGACTCATCGTTTCACCCCTCCACTTT
TRBJ2-1,NA,NA,TRBV10-3,CAISGGPGTYEQFF,TGTGCCATCAGTGGGGGGCCCGGGACCTATGAGCAGTTCTTC
TRBJ2-7,many,NA,TRBV20-1,CSAKGVVYEQYF,TGCAGTGCTAAGGGGGTAGTCTACGAGCAGTACTTC
TRBJ2-7,NA,TRBD2,TRBV5-4,CASSAMGLAAYEQYF,TGTGCCAGCAGCGCGATGGGACTAGCGGCCTACGAGCAGTACTTC
TRBJ2-1,NA,NA,TRBV28,CASRSDRFGNEQFF,TGTGCCAGCAGGTCCGACAGGTTCGGAAATGAGCAGTTCTTC
TRBJ2-3,NA,NA,TRBV5-4,CASSPPGRATTDTQYF,TGTGCCAGCAGCCCCCCAGGGCGGGCCACCACAGATACGCAGTATTTT
TRBJ1-2,NA,NA,TRBV29-1,CSVATGGDYGYTF,TGCAGCGTTGCGACAGGAGGCGACTATGGCTACACCTTC
TRBJ2-1,few,TRBD2,TRBV11-2,CASSLDPSGVGEQFF,TGTGCCAGCAGCTTAGATCCTAGCGGGGTGGGTGAGCAGTTCTTC
TRBJ1-5,many,NA,TRBV12-3/TRBV12-4,CASRSTVPDQPQHF,TGTGCCAGCAGGTCCACAGTGCCCGATCAGCCCCAGCATTTT
TRBJ2-4,many,NA,TRBV7-2,CASSIVGRGLNIQYF,TGTGCCAGCAGCATCGTGGGGAGGGGGTTAAACATTCAGTACTTC
TRBJ2-1,few,TRBD2,TRBV12-3/TRBV12-4,CASSFNWLLAGDEQFF,TGTGCCAGCAGTTTTAATTGGCTACTAGCGGGGGACGAGCAGTTCTTC
TRBJ2-5,many,TRBD2,TRBV20-1,CSASRGTGGPSETQYF,TGCAGTGCTAGTAGGGGGACGGGGGGGCCGTCCGAGACCCAGTACTTC
TRBJ2-1,few,NA,TRBV20-1,CSARGGSEQFF,TGCAGTGCTAGAGGGGGGTCGGAGCAGTTCTTC
TRBJ2-7,few,TRBD1,TRBV29-1,CSVGQGVYEQYF,TGCAGCGTTGGACAGGGGGTATACGAGCAGTACTTC
TRBJ2-7,NA,NA,TRBV3-1,CASSPSYVHEQYF,TGTGCCAGCAGCCCCTCGTACGTCCACGAGCAGTACTTC
TRBJ2-7,NA,NA,TRBV14,CASSVSRDTLEQYF,TGTGCCAGCAGCGTAAGCCGGGACACCCTTGAGCAGTACTTC
TRBJ2-1,many,NA,TRBV20-1,CSWSLAEKVSYNEQFF,TGCAGTTGGTCTTTAGCGGAAAAGGTCTCCTACAATGAGCAGTTCTTC
TRBJ1-6,many,TRBD1,TRBV7-9,CASSAGTGPLHF,TGTGCCAGCAGCGCGGGGACAGGTCCCCTCCACTTT
TRBJ2-1,many,TRBD2,TRBV5-1,CASAHRTSVGNEQFF,TGCGCCAGCGCGCACCGGACTAGCGTTGGGAATGAGCAGTTCTTC
TRBJ2-7,NA,TRBD1,TRBV15,CATSLGTGEYEQYF,TGTGCCACCAGCTTAGGGACAGGGGAATACGAGCAGTACTTC
TRBJ2-7,many,NA,TRBV30,CAWTSGFGEQYF,TGTGCCTGGACCTCGGGGTTTGGAGAGCAGTACTTC
TRBJ1-5,few,NA,TRBV20-1,CSASDGTRGQPQHF,TGCAGTGCTAGCGACGGGACCCGCGGCCAGCCCCAGCATTTT
TRBJ2-1,many,TRBD2,TRBV28,CASTTTLAGDVGNEQFF,TGTGCCAGCACCACCACCTTAGCGGGGGACGTTGGCAATGAGCAGTTCTTC
TRBJ2-7,NA,TRBD1,TRBV28,CASSFPSGQAPEQYF,TGTGCCAGCAGTTTCCCGTCTGGACAGGCGCCCGAGCAGTACTTC
TRBJ2-7,few,TRBD1,TRBV12-3/TRBV12-4,CASSEQGAATYEQYF,TGTGCCAGCAGTGAACAGGGGGCGGCAACCTACGAGCAGTACTTC
TRBJ2-7,NA,NA,TRBV20-1,CSARDSRDLTYEQYF,TGCAGTGCTAGAGATAGCAGGGACTTAACCTACGAGCAGTACTTC
TRBJ2-7,many,TRBD1,TRBV4-1,CASSQLQGAGYEQYF,TGCGCCAGCAGCCAGCTACAGGGGGCGGGTTACGAGCAGTACTTC